This is a list of T cell receptor beta chains from one sample in a study of blood T cells in healthy people across ages. TCRdb ran MiXCR on the 5' RACE reads and lists one entry per CDR3 protein. The repertoire consists of approximately 800,000 distinct CDR3 sequences, with 35% to 50% occurring once and the leading ten covering 18%. Sequencing was carried out using blood. These receptors all come from a man at least 80 years old in good health. The CDR3 runs from the conserved cysteine through the conserved F or W. The D gene is left open where the match is weak. Not all rows give a size; the values are once, few, many and, for expanded clones, a class.

D gene: TRBD2; clone size: few; V gene: TRBV27; J gene: TRBJ2-1; CDR3 protein: CAARGGTSLNEQFF; CDR3 DNA: TGTGCCGCCAGGGGGGGGACTAGCCTCAATGAGCAGTTCTTC
D gene: -; clone size: -; V gene: TRBV27; J gene: TRBJ1-1; CDR3 protein: CASSFPRGGAFF; CDR3 DNA: TGTGCCAGCAGTTTCCCCAGAGGGGGAGCTTTCTTT
D gene: -; clone size: many; V gene: TRBV20-1; J gene: TRBJ2-7; CDR3 protein: CSARGGGPHSYEQYF; CDR3 DNA: TGCAGTGCTAGGGGAGGGGGTCCTCACTCCTACGAGCAGTACTTC
D gene: -; clone size: few; V gene: TRBV10-3; J gene: TRBJ2-7; CDR3 protein: CAIRRMGLDYEQYF; CDR3 DNA: TGTGCCATCAGAAGAATGGGACTCGACTACGAGCAGTACTTC
D gene: TRBD1; clone size: many; V gene: TRBV2; J gene: TRBJ1-1; CDR3 protein: CASSGQGVTEAFF; CDR3 DNA: TGTGCCAGCAGTGGACAGGGGGTCACTGAAGCTTTCTTT
D gene: -; clone size: -; V gene: TRBV15; J gene: TRBJ2-1; CDR3 protein: CATSRAGGSYNEQFF; CDR3 DNA: TGTGCCACCAGTAGGGCCGGGGGATCCTACAATGAGCAGTTCTTC
D gene: -; clone size: many; V gene: TRBV7-9; J gene: TRBJ2-5; CDR3 protein: CASRVKDVRQETQYF; CDR3 DNA: TGTGCCAGCAGAGTAAAGGACGTACGCCAAGAGACCCAGTACTTC
D gene: -; clone size: -; V gene: TRBV6-5; J gene: TRBJ2-3; CDR3 protein: CASSFREQVDTQYF; CDR3 DNA: TGTGCCAGCAGTTTCCGGGAACAGGTGGATACGCAGTATTTT
D gene: -; clone size: few; V gene: TRBV12-3/TRBV12-4; J gene: TRBJ2-3; CDR3 protein: CASSLGGDIEADTQYF; CDR3 DNA: TGTGCCAGCAGTTTGGGTGGGGACATTGAAGCAGATACGCAGTATTTT
D gene: TRBD2; clone size: -; V gene: TRBV7-8; J gene: TRBJ2-1; CDR3 protein: CASNAYAGLAARNNEQFF; CDR3 DNA: TGTGCCAGCAACGCTTATGCCGGACTAGCGGCGAGGAACAATGAGCAGTTCTTC
D gene: TRBD2; clone size: -; V gene: TRBV10-1; J gene: TRBJ2-1; CDR3 protein: CASSDGLAGLGNEQFF; CDR3 DNA: TGCGCCAGCAGTGATGGTCTAGCGGGCTTAGGCAATGAGCAGTTCTTC
D gene: -; clone size: -; V gene: TRBV12-3/TRBV12-4; J gene: TRBJ1-4; CDR3 protein: CTSRNRNEKLFF; CDR3 DNA: TGTACCAGCAGAAACAGGAATGAAAAACTGTTTTTT
D gene: TRBD2; clone size: -; V gene: TRBV20-1; J gene: TRBJ2-1; CDR3 protein: CSAKESGGLYNEQFF; CDR3 DNA: TGCAGTGCTAAGGAGTCGGGAGGGTTATATAATGAGCAGTTCTTC
D gene: TRBD2; clone size: -; V gene: TRBV20-1; J gene: TRBJ2-5; CDR3 protein: CSALWASGGPSQYF; CDR3 DNA: TGCAGTGCTCTATGGGCTAGCGGGGGTCCTTCCCAGTACTTC
D gene: -; clone size: -; V gene: TRBV9; J gene: TRBJ2-1; CDR3 protein: CASSAGTKNNEQFF; CDR3 DNA: TGTGCCAGCAGCGCCGGGACAAAGAACAATGAGCAGTTCTTC
D gene: -; clone size: -; V gene: TRBV12-3/TRBV12-4; J gene: TRBJ1-3; CDR3 protein: CASSLYSGSGNTIYF; CDR3 DNA: TGTGCCAGCAGTTTATACAGCGGATCTGGAAACACCATATATTTT
D gene: -; clone size: -; V gene: TRBV24-1; J gene: TRBJ2-5; CDR3 protein: CATGEQETQYF; CDR3 DNA: TGTGCCACCGGTGAGCAAGAGACCCAGTACTTC
D gene: TRBD2; clone size: -; V gene: TRBV15; J gene: TRBJ2-3; CDR3 protein: CATSRRTSGGTATQYF; CDR3 DNA: TGTGCCACCAGCAGGAGGACTAGCGGGGGCACAGCTACGCAGTATTTT
D gene: -; clone size: -; V gene: TRBV20-1; J gene: TRBJ2-7; CDR3 protein: CSARGLYLYEQYF; CDR3 DNA: TGCAGTGCTAGAGGATTATACCTCTACGAGCAGTACTTC
D gene: -; clone size: -; V gene: TRBV4-1; J gene: TRBJ2-4; CDR3 protein: CASSQVGPRLAKNIQYF; CDR3 DNA: TGCGCCAGCAGCCAGGTGGGACCGAGATTAGCCAAAAACATTCAGTACTTC
D gene: TRBD1; clone size: few; V gene: TRBV6-5; J gene: TRBJ2-1; CDR3 protein: CASTSAGTGEQFF; CDR3 DNA: TGTGCCAGCACCTCCGCCGGGACAGGGGAGCAGTTCTTC
D gene: -; clone size: once; V gene: TRBV7-8; J gene: TRBJ1-5; CDR3 protein: CASSLLAYQPQHF; CDR3 DNA: TGTGCCAGCAGCTTACTGGCCTATCAGCCCCAGCATTTT
D gene: -; clone size: -; V gene: TRBV12-3/TRBV12-4; J gene: TRBJ1-1; CDR3 protein: CASSPDKNVLLAFF; CDR3 DNA: TGTGCCAGCAGTCCGGACAAGAACGTTTTGTTGGCTTTCTTT
D gene: -; clone size: -; V gene: TRBV5-4; J gene: TRBJ2-5; CDR3 protein: CASSLAQGRQETQYF; CDR3 DNA: TGTGCCAGCAGCTTGGCTCAGGGGCGCCAAGAGACCCAGTACTTC
D gene: -; clone size: -; V gene: TRBV20-1; J gene: TRBJ2-4; CDR3 protein: CSAGGAENIQYF; CDR3 DNA: TGCAGTGCAGGGGGGGCCGAAAACATTCAGTACTTC
D gene: -; clone size: many; V gene: TRBV5-1; J gene: TRBJ2-7; CDR3 protein: CASSLDRFAEQYF; CDR3 DNA: TGCGCCAGCAGCTTGGACAGGTTCGCCGAGCAGTACTTC
D gene: -; clone size: -; V gene: TRBV28; J gene: TRBJ2-7; CDR3 protein: CASSFNRELYEQYF; CDR3 DNA: TGTGCCAGCAGTTTCAACAGAGAACTCTACGAGCAGTACTTC
D gene: -; clone size: few; V gene: TRBV7-9; J gene: TRBJ2-3; CDR3 protein: CASSKGQYSLDTQYF; CDR3 DNA: TGTGCCAGCAGCAAAGGGCAGTACAGTCTGGATACGCAGTATTTT
D gene: -; clone size: -; V gene: TRBV20-1; J gene: TRBJ2-7; CDR3 protein: CSARRTFSGSYEQYF; CDR3 DNA: TGCAGTGCTAGACGGACTTTTTCGGGCTCCTACGAGCAGTACTTC
D gene: -; clone size: -; V gene: TRBV24-1; J gene: TRBJ2-7; CDR3 protein: CATSAPRGGQDNEQYF; CDR3 DNA: TGTGCCACCAGTGCCCCTCGGGGGGGACAGGACAATGAGCAGTACTTC
D gene: -; clone size: -; V gene: TRBV9; J gene: TRBJ2-7; CDR3 protein: CASSTPKGVSYEQYF; CDR3 DNA: TGTGCCAGCAGCACCCCCAAAGGGGTCTCCTACGAGCAGTACTTC
D gene: -; clone size: -; V gene: TRBV14; J gene: TRBJ2-1; CDR3 protein: CASSQDSVSRDTYNEQFF; CDR3 DNA: TGTGCCAGCAGCCAAGATTCGGTTTCCCGGGACACATACAATGAGCAGTTCTTC
D gene: TRBD2; clone size: -; V gene: TRBV20-1; J gene: TRBJ2-7; CDR3 protein: CSARRLAGVREQYF; CDR3 DNA: TGCAGTGCTAGGCGACTAGCGGGAGTCCGGGAGCAGTACTTC
D gene: TRBD1; clone size: few; V gene: TRBV20-1; J gene: TRBJ2-1; CDR3 protein: CSARVPGTGVNNEQFF; CDR3 DNA: TGCAGTGCTAGGGTACCCGGGACAGGGGTTAACAATGAGCAGTTCTTC
D gene: -; clone size: few; V gene: TRBV29-1; J gene: TRBJ2-4; CDR3 protein: CSVEDTRNEQYF; CDR3 DNA: TGCAGCGTTGAAGATACCAGGAATGAGCAGTACTTC
D gene: TRBD1; clone size: once; V gene: TRBV9; J gene: TRBJ2-1; CDR3 protein: CASSPQQGGKSYNEQFF; CDR3 DNA: TGTGCCAGCAGCCCTCAACAGGGGGGAAAATCCTACAATGAGCAGTTCTTC
D gene: TRBD2; clone size: -; V gene: TRBV7-2; J gene: TRBJ2-1; CDR3 protein: CASSLGLAEWGNEQFF; CDR3 DNA: TGTGCCAGCAGCTTAGGACTAGCCGAGTGGGGGAATGAGCAGTTCTTC
D gene: -; clone size: few; V gene: TRBV30; J gene: TRBJ1-3; CDR3 protein: CAWEGRTSGNTIYF; CDR3 DNA: TGTGCCTGGGAAGGAAGGACTAGTGGAAACACCATATATTTT
D gene: TRBD1; clone size: -; V gene: TRBV4-1; J gene: TRBJ2-1; CDR3 protein: CASSLRTGLYNEQFF; CDR3 DNA: TGCGCCAGCAGCCTTCGGACAGGGCTATACAATGAGCAGTTCTTC
D gene: TRBD2; clone size: -; V gene: TRBV5-1; J gene: TRBJ2-1; CDR3 protein: CASSQTSGRNSYNEQFF; CDR3 DNA: TGCGCCAGCAGCCAGACTAGCGGGAGGAACTCCTACAATGAGCAGTTCTTC
D gene: -; clone size: -; V gene: TRBV20-1; J gene: TRBJ2-3; CDR3 protein: CSARRGMDTQYF; CDR3 DNA: TGCAGTGCTAGACGTGGGATGGATACGCAGTATTTT
D gene: TRBD2; clone size: -; V gene: TRBV12-3/TRBV12-4; J gene: TRBJ2-5; CDR3 protein: CASKLGREGPETQYF; CDR3 DNA: TGTGCCAGCAAGTTGGGGCGGGAGGGACCAGAGACCCAGTACTTC